These T cell receptor beta chains were read from a single sample in a study of cytomegalovirus exposure and HLA in healthy donors. Libraries were prepared by immunoSEQ multiplex PCR; TCRdb keeps only in-frame clonotypes and omits some of them. The table shows approximately 140,000 clones, with approximately 60% occurring only once. Material: PBMCs. Receptor source: a woman in her sixties in good health and CMV-seropositive. The CDR3 runs from the conserved cysteine through the conserved F or W. A D gene is named only where the DNA matches it firmly. Only some rows state a clone size, as once, few, many or a class for expanded clones.

>NA|TRBJ1-5|TRBV7-8|NA
CASSQTQGRLGPQHF
TGTGCCAGCAGCCAGACGCAGGGCCGGCTCGGGCCCCAGCATTTT
>few|TRBJ2-7|TRBV29-1|TRBD2
CSVGPWTSGSAPNSYEQYF
TGCAGCGTTGGCCCTTGGACTAGCGGGAGTGCGCCCAATTCCTACGAGCAGTACTTC
>once|TRBJ1-2|TRBV5-1|TRBD1
CASSWGQGDGYGYTF
TGCGCCAGCAGCTGGGGACAGGGAGACGGCTATGGCTACACCTTC
>NA|TRBJ2-3|TRBV6-5|TRBD2
CASSPGLASGTQYF
TGTGCCAGCAGCCCGGGACTAGCCTCGGGTACGCAGTATTTT
>NA|TRBJ2-7|TRBV12-1|NA
CASSFPSGRAPYEQYF
TGTGCCAGCAGCTTTCCTAGCGGGAGGGCCCCCTACGAGCAGTACTTC
>NA|TRBJ2-1|TRBV5-4|TRBD1
CASSQDREYNEQFF
TGTGCCAGCAGCCAGGACAGGGAATACAATGAGCAGTTCTTC
>NA|TRBJ2-7|TRBV7-2|NA
CASSLLAASSSYEQYF
TGTGCCAGCAGCTTATTAGCAGCCTCTTCCTCCTACGAGCAGTACTTC
>NA|TRBJ2-1|TRBV4-3|TRBD2
CASSQEQGLAAYNEQFF
TGCGCCAGCAGCCAAGAACAGGGACTAGCGGCCTACAATGAGCAGTTCTTC
>NA|TRBJ2-2|TRBV7-2|NA
CASSLSVGEVLFF
TGTGCCAGCAGCTTATCGGTTGGAGAAGTGCTGTTTTTT
>few|TRBJ2-3|TRBV5-1|TRBD2
CASSLWPGLKTDTQYF
TGCGCCAGCAGCTTGTGGCCGGGACTAAAGACAGATACGCAGTATTTT
>NA|TRBJ1-2|TRBV7-3|NA
CASSSLGRWGYTF
TGTGCCAGCAGCTCCCTGGGGCGCTGGGGCTACACCTTC
>once|TRBJ1-1|TRBV5-4|NA
CASSLGQIEAFF
TGTGCCAGCAGCTTGGGGCAGATTGAAGCTTTCTTT
>NA|TRBJ2-4|TRBV30|NA
CAWNVDSWLNIQYF
TGTGCCTGGAATGTGGACAGCTGGTTAAACATTCAGTACTTC
>NA|TRBJ2-3|TRBV29-1|TRBD1
CSVGTALTDTQYF
TGCAGCGTGGGGACAGCCCTCACAGATACGCAGTATTTT
>NA|TRBJ2-1|TRBV19|NA
CATLVSLSNEQFF
TGTGCCACCCTAGTATCGTTAAGCAATGAGCAGTTCTTC
>NA|TRBJ1-5|TRBV28|NA
CASRKISLRDKYQPQHF
TGTGCCAGCAGGAAAATTTCCCTACGGGACAAATATCAGCCCCAGCATTTT
>NA|TRBJ2-7|TRBV7-8|NA
CASSLGWSGSYEQYF
TGTGCCAGCAGCTTAGGCTGGAGCGGCTCCTACGAGCAGTACTTC
>few|TRBJ2-5|TRBV27|TRBD2
CASRGLAGAESETQYF
TGTGCCAGCAGGGGACTAGCGGGAGCTGAAAGTGAGACCCAGTACTTC
>NA|TRBJ1-2|TRBV18|NA
CASSPERETGYTF
TGTGCCAGCTCACCGGAGAGGGAGACTGGCTACACCTTC
>once|TRBJ1-1|TRBV9|TRBD1
CASSSNRGRTEAFF
TGTGCCAGCAGCTCAAACAGGGGTCGAACTGAAGCTTTCTTT
>NA|TRBJ2-1|TRBV27|TRBD2
CASSLMREVDNEQFF
TGTGCCAGCAGTTTAATGCGGGAGGTGGACAATGAGCAGTTCTTC
>NA|TRBJ2-1|TRBV5-1|NA
CASSLSSGYNEQFF
TGCGCCAGCAGCTTGAGTAGCGGCTACAATGAGCAGTTCTTC
>few|TRBJ2-3|TRBV2|NA
CASSALTGDTQYF
TGTGCCAGCAGTGCATTGACTGGAGATACGCAGTATTTT
>NA|TRBJ1-5|TRBV4-1|NA
CASSQDRYSNQPQHF
TGCGCCAGCAGCCAAGACCGTTATAGCAATCAGCCCCAGCATTTT
>NA|TRBJ2-1|TRBV20-1|NA
CSASQAFEQFF
TGCAGTGCTAGTCAGGCTTTTGAGCAGTTCTTC
>few|TRBJ1-1|TRBV6-5|NA
CASRTGQTSFTEAFF
TGTGCCAGCAGAACAGGACAGACTTCTTTTACTGAAGCTTTCTTT
>NA|TRBJ1-6|TRBV9|TRBD1
CASSVGFGTGNNSPLHF
TGTGCCAGCAGCGTAGGGTTCGGGACAGGCAATAATTCACCCCTCCACTTT
>NA|TRBJ2-1|TRBV4-3|TRBD2
CASSQELGTSGNTYNEQFF
TGCGCCAGCAGCCAAGAACTGGGGACTAGCGGGAACACCTACAATGAGCAGTTCTTC